This is a list of T cell receptor beta chains from one sample in a study of blood T cell repertoires in COVID-19. This table comes from immunoSEQ multiplex PCR, and its TCRdb copy is limited to in-frame clones, with some not included. The profile covers approximately 220,000 clones, with 87% appearing a single time and 2.6% taken by the ten largest. Input material: PBMCs or T cells enriched from blood (not recorded which). The receptors were gathered from a woman younger than 45 with acute COVID-19. Each CDR3 is given with its conserved first and last residue. Each record gives: CDR3 protein, clone size, J gene, V gene, CDR3 length. A clone size is listed for some rows: how often the clone was seen (once, few, many), or a class if it is expanded.

CATTGAGELFF,NA,TRBJ2-2,TRBV12-3/TRBV12-4,11
CASSPGQGVHGYTF,NA,TRBJ1-2,TRBV3-1/TRBV3-2,14
CASSFGSPRSGYTF,NA,TRBJ1-2,TRBV27,14
CAWRTTGGAYGYTF,NA,TRBJ1-2,TRBV30,14
CASSQDGLAGGGSYEQYF,NA,TRBJ2-7,TRBV4-2,18
CASSWGTNRGEQYF,once,TRBJ2-7,TRBV6-5,14
CASGLWDRDGYTF,NA,TRBJ1-2,TRBV12-5,13
CASSVRQGAYEQYF,NA,TRBJ2-7,TRBV5-6,14
CASSTDRGLNTGELFF,NA,TRBJ2-2,TRBV5-1,16
CASSSDREYEQYF,NA,TRBJ2-7,TRBV7-6,13
CASSYGESRPYEQYF,NA,TRBJ2-7,TRBV7-9,15